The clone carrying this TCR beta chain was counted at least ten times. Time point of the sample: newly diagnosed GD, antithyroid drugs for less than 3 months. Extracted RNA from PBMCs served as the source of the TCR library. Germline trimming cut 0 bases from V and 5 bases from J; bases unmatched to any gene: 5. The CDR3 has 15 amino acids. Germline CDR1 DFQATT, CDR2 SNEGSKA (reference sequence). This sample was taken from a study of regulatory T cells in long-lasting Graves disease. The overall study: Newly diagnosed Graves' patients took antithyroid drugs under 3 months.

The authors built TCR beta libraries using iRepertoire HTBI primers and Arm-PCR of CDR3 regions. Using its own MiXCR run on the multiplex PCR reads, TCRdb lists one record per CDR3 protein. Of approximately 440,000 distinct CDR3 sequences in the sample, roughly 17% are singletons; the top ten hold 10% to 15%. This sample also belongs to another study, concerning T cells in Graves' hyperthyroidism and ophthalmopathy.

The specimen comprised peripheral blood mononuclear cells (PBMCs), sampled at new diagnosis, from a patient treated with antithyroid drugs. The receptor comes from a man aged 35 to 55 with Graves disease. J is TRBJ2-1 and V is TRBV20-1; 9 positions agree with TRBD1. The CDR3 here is CSARDPTGGDNEQFF. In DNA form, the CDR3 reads TGCAGTGCTAGAGATCCGACAGGGGGGGACAATGAGCAGTTCTTC.